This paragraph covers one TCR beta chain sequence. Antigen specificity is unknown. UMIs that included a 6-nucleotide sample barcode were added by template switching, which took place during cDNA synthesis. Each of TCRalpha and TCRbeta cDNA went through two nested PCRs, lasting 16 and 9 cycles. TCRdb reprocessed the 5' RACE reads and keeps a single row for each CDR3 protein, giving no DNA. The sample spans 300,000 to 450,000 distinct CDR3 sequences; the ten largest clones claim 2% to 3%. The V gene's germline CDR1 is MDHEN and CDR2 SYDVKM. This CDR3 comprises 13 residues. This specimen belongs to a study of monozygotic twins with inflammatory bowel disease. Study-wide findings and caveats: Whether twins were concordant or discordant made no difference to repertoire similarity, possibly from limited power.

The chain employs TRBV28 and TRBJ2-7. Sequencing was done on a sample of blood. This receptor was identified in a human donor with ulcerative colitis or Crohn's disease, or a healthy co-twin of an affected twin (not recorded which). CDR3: CASSLLPSYEQYF.